The T cell receptor beta chain described here comes from a study of cytomegalovirus exposure and HLA in healthy donors. With regard to this clone: Its antigen is unknown.

Assay used: immunoSEQ multiplex PCR; TCRdb lists only in-frame clones, some missing. The sample comprises some 240,000 clones, roughly 85% of which are singletons, and 5.5% to 7% rests with the top ten. Regarding the study as a whole: While the bulk of TCR sequences proved rare, some public TCRs turned up in many donors. The study designated 150 or so TCR beta chains cytomegalovirus-associated.

Deletions cut 2 bases from V and 7 bases from J, with 12 bases between. Per germline, CDR1 SGHRS and CDR2 YFSETQ. The CDR3 loop spans 14 amino acids. This clonotype was sampled from a woman aged 18-35 years in good health and CMV-seronegative. The J gene is TRBJ2-2, the V gene TRBV5-1; D uncertain. The sequenced material came from PBMCs. The CDR3 loop reads CASSFRLPGGELFF. The CDR3 DNA reads as TGCGCCAGCAGCTTTCGACTCCCCGGCGGGGAGCTGTTTTTT.